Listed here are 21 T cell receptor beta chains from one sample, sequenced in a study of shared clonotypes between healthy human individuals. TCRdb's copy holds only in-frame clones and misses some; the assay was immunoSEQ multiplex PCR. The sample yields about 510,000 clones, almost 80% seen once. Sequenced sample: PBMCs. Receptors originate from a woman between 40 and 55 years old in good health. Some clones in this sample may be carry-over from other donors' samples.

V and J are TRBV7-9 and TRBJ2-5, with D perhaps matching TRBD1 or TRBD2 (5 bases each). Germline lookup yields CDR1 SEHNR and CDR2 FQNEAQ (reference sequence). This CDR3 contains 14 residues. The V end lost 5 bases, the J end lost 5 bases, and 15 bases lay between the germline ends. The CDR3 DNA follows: TGTGCCAGCAGCCCCGGGACGCCCGAGGAGACCCAGTACTTC. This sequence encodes CASSPGTPEETQYF. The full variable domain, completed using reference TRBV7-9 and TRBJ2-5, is DTGVSQNPRHKITKRGQNVTFRCDPISEHNRLYWYRQTLGQGPEFLTYFQNEAQLEKSRLLSDRFSAERPKGSFSTLEIQRTEQGDSAMYLCASSPGTPEETQYFGPGTRLLVL.

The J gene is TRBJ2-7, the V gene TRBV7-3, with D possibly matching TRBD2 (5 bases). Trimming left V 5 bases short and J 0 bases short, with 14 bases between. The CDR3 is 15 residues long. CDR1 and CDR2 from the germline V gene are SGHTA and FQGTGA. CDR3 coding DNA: TGTGCCAGCAGCCCGGTATCGGGAAACTCCTACGAGCAGTACTTC. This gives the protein CASSPVSGNSYEQYF.

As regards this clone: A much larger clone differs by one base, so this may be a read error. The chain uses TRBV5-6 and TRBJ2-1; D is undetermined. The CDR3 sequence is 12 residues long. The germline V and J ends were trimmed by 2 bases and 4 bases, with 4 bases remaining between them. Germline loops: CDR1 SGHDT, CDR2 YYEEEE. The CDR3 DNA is TGTGCCAGCAGCTTCCTTTACAATGAGCAGTTCTTC. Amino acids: CASSFLYNEQFF.

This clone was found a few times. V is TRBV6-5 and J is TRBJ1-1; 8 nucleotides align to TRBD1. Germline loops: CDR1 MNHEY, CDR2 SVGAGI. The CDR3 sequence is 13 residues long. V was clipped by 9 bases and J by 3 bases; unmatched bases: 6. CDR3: CASSTGEDTEAFF. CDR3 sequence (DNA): TGTGCCAGTTCGACAGGGGAGGACACTGAAGCTTTCTTT.

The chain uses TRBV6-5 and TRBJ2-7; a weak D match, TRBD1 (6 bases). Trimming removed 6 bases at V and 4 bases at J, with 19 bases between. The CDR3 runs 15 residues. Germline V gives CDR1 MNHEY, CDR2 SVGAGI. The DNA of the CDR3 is TGTGCCAGCAGACCCGACAGGTCCCGTTCATACGAGCAGTACTTC. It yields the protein CASRPDRSRSYEQYF.

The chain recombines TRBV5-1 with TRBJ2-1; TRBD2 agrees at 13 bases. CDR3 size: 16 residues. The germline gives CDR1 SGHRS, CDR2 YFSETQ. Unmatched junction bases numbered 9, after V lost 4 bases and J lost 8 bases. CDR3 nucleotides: TGCGCCAGCAGCCCGACCGGACTAGCGGGAGTGGATGAGCAGTTCTTC. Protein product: CASSPTGLAGVDEQFF. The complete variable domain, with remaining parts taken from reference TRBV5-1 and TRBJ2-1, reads KAGVTQTPRYLIKTRGQQVTLSCSPISGHRSVSWYQQTPGQGLQFLFEYFSETQRNKGNFPGRFSGRQFSNSRSEMNVSTLELGDSALYLCASSPTGLAGVDEQFFGPGTRLTVL.

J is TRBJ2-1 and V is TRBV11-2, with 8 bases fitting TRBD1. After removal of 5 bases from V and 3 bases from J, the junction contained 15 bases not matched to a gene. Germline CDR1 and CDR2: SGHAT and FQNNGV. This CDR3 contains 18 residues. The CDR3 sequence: CASSTRMEWGTGYNEQFF. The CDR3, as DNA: TGTGCCAGCAGCACTAGGATGGAGTGGGGGACAGGCTACAATGAGCAGTTCTTC. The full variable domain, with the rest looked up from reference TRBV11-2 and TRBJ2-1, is EAGVAQSPRYKIIEKRQSVAFWCNPISGHATLYWYQQILGQGPKLLIQFQNNGVVDDSQLPKDRFSAERLKGVDSTLKIQPAKLEDSAVYLCASSTRMEWGTGYNEQFFGPGTRLTVL.

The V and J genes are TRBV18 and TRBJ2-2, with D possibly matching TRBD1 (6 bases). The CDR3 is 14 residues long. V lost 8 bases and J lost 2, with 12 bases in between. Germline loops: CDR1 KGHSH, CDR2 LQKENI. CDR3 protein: CASQGDINTGELFF. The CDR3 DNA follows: TGTGCCAGCCAAGGGGACATCAACACCGGGGAGCTGTTTTTT.

The CDR3 protein is CASFASGAGYTF. The CDR3 DNA reads TGTGCCAGCTTTGCCTCAGGGGCCGGCTACACCTTC. The rearrangement links TRBV2 to TRBJ1-2, with a possible D match to TRBD1 (6 bases). The CDR3 is 12 residues long. Germline V gene data show CDR1 as SNHLY and CDR2 as FYNNEI. Trimming stripped 8 bases from V and 8 bases from J, with 15 bases between.

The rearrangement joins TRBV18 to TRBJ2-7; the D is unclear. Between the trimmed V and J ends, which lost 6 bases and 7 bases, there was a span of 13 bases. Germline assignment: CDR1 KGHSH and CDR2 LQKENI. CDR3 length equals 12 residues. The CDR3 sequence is CASSPSTREQYF. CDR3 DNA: TGTGCCAGCTCCCCGTCTACGAGGGAGCAGTACTTC.

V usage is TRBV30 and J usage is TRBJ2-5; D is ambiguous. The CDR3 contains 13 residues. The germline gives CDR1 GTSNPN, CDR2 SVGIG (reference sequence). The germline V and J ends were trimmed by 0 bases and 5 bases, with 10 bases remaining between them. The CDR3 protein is CAWSVRLDETQYF. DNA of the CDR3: TGTGCCTGGAGTGTACGTCTAGATGAGACCCAGTACTTC. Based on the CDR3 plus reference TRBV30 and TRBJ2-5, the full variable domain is SQTIHQWPATLVQPVGSPLSLECTVEGTSNPNLYWYRQAAGRGLQLLFYSVGIGQISSEVPQNLSASRPQDRQFILSSKKLLLSDSGFYLCAWSVRLDETQYFGPGTRLLVL.

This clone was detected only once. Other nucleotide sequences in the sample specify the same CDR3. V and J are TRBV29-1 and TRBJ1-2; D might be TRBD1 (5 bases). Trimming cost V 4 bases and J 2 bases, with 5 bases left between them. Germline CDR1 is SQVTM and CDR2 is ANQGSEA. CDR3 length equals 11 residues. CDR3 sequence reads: CSVGQNYGYTF. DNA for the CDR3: TGCAGCGTTGGACAGAACTATGGCTACACCTTC.

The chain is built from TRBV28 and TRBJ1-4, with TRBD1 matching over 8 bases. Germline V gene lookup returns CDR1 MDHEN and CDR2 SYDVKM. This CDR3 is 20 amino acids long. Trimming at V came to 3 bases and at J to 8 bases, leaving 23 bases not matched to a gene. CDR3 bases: TGTGCCAGCAGTTTTCGACCTTGGACAGGGAGATTAAGGATGGGGGAAAAACTGTTTTTT. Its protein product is CASSFRPWTGRLRMGEKLFF.

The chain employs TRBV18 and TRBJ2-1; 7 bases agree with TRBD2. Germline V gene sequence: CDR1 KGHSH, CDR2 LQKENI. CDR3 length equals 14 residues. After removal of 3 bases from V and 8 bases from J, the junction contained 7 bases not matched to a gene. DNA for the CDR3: TGTGCCAGCTCACCCCTTCCGGGAGGCCATGAGCAGTTCTTC. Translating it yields CASSPLPGGHEQFF.

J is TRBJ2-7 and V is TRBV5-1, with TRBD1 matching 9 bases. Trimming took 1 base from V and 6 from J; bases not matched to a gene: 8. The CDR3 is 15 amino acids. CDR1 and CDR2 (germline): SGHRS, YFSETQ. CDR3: CASSLMWDRALEQYF. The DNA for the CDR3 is TGCGCCAGCAGCTTGATGTGGGACAGGGCCCTCGAGCAGTACTTC.

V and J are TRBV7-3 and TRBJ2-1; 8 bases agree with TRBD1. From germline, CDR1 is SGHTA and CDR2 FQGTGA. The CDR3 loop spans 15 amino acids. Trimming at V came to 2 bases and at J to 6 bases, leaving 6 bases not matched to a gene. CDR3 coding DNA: TGTGCCAGCAGCTTACCCGGACAGGGTGCCAATGAGCAGTTCTTC. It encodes CASSLPGQGANEQFF.

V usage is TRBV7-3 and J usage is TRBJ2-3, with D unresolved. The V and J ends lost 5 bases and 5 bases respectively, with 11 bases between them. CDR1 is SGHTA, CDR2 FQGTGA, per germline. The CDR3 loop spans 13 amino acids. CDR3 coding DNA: TGTGCCAGCAGCCGAGAGTTAGAAGATACGCAGTATTTT. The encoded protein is CASSRELEDTQYF. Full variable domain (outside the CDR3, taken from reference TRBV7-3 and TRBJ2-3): GAGVSQTPSNKVTEKGKYVELRCDPISGHTALYWYRQSLGQGPEFLIYFQGTGAADDSGLPNDRFFAVRPEGSVSTLKIQRTERGDSAVYLCASSRELEDTQYFGPGTRLTVL.

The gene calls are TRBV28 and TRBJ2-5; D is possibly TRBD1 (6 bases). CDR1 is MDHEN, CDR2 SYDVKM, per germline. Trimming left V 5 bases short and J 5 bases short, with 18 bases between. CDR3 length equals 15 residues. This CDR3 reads CASSPGQGRGETQYF. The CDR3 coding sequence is TGTGCCAGCAGTCCCGGCCAGGGGCGAGGGGAGACCCAGTACTTC.

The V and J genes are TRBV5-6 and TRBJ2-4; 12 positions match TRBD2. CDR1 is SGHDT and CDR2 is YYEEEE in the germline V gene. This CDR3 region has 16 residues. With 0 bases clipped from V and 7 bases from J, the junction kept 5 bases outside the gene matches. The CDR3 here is CASSLVGLAGGNIQYF. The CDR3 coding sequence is TGTGCCAGCAGCTTGGTGGGGCTAGCGGGAGGGAACATTCAGTACTTC.

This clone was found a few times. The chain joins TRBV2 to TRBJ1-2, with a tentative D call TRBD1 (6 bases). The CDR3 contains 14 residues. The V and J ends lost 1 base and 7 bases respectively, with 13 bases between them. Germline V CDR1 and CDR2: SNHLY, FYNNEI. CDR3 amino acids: CASSEETGTIGYTF. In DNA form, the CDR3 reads TGTGCCAGCAGTGAAGAGACAGGTACGATTGGCTACACCTTC.

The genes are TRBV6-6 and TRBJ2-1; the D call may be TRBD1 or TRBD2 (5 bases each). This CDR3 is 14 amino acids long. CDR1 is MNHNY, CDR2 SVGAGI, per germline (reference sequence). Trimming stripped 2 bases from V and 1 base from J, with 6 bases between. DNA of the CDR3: TGTGCCAGCAGTTACGGGGGATCCTACAATGAGCAGTTCTTC. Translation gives CASSYGGSYNEQFF.